The 6 T cell receptor beta chains below all came from one sample that was sequenced in a study of blood T cell repertoires in COVID-19. Assay: immunoSEQ multiplex PCR; the TCRdb copy retains only in-frame clones and omits some. The profile covers 150,000 or so clones, with over 80% appearing a single time and roughly 6.2% taken by the ten largest. Sequencing was performed on PBMCs or T cells enriched from blood (not recorded which). Source of these receptors: a woman between 45 and 60 years old who had been exposed to COVID-19.

V usage is TRBV15 and J usage is TRBJ2-4; 8 bases are a match to TRBD2. Germline CDR1 is LNHNV and CDR2 is YYDKDF (reference sequence). CDR3 length: 15 residues. Trimming took 8 bases from V and 5 from J; bases not matched to a gene: 11. The CDR3 coding sequence is TGTGCCACCGGCCCAACCCGGGGGGGTCAAAACATTCAGTACTTC. As protein: CATGPTRGGQNIQYF.

This chain links TRBV14 with TRBJ1-2, with D unresolved. Trimming removed 4 bases at V and 4 bases at J, with 16 bases between. CDR3 length: 15 residues. CDR1 is SGHDN, CDR2 FVKESK, per germline. This CDR3 is CASSLHTWEIYGYTF. The CDR3 DNA reads TGTGCCAGCAGCCTACATACTTGGGAGATCTATGGCTACACCTTC.

The rearrangement links TRBV4-1 to TRBJ2-2; 8 bases are a match to TRBD2. With 2 bases clipped from V and 1 base from J, the junction kept 9 bases outside the gene matches. CDR1 and CDR2 (germline): MGHRA, YSYEKL. The length of the CDR3 is 18 residues. The CDR3 DNA is TGCGCCAGCAGCCAACCTTCGGGAGGGTCCCTGAACACCGGGGAGCTGTTTTTT. Translation gives CASSQPSGGSLNTGELFF.

The chain carries TRBV7-5 and TRBJ2-7; no check of the table's D call, TRBD1, against the DNA was made. TRBV7-5 constitutes a pseudogene. The length of the CDR3 is 11 residues. The CDR3 here is CARSTTYEQYF. The CDR3 coding sequence is TGTGCCAGAAGCACAACCTACGAGCAGTACTTC.

This clone was found a few times. The chain recombines TRBV27 with TRBJ2-1, with D perhaps matching TRBD2 (5 bases). The CDR3 spans 13 residues. Germline CDR1 is MNHEY and CDR2 is SMNVEV (reference sequence). The V and J ends lost 9 bases and 8 bases respectively, with 17 bases between them. The CDR3 region is CARRDRALHEQFF. CDR3 DNA sequence: TGTGCCAGACGGGATCGAGCCTTACATGAGCAGTTCTTC.

J is TRBJ2-1 and V is TRBV5-6; TRBD1 aligns across 8 bases. CDR3 length: 14 residues. CDR1 is SGHDT, CDR2 YYEEEE, per germline. V lost 0 bases, J lost 9 bases, and 5 bases stayed unmatched. The CDR3 sequence: CASSLGTGFGEQFF. The CDR3 DNA reads TGTGCCAGCAGCTTGGGGACAGGGTTCGGTGAGCAGTTCTTC.